This section outlines one T cell receptor beta chain sequence together with its context. One end of the junction fails to match germline, which may point to a read error. CDR1 is MNHEY, CDR2 SMNVEV, per germline (reference sequence). This CDR3 comprises 14 residues. TCRdb fed the RT-PCR reads into MiXCR, producing one record per CDR3 protein. There are about 480,000 distinct CDR3 sequences in the sample; approximately 10% occur only once, and 10% to 15% lies in the top ten. The data stem from a study of response to subunit inactivated influenza vaccine. The gene calls are TRBV27 and TRBJ2-1; D not resolved. The sequence derives from a man aged 50 to 60 who received an inactivated influenza vaccine. Specimen: PBMCs from blood, collected 45 days after vaccination. CDR3 coding DNA: TGTGCCAGCAGTCCACAAACGTTTGGCAATGTGCAGTTCTTC. It codes for CASSPQTFGNVQFF.